One sample yielded the 3 T cell receptor beta chains listed below, sequenced in a study of blood T cell dynamics during melanoma immunotherapy. Clones were sequenced by immunoSEQ multiplex PCR, and TCRdb holds only the in-frame ones, with some missing. The sample has roughly 5,000 clones, more than 75% seen once. Time point defined: pre-treatment baseline. The sample was blood, taken from a patient treated with checkpoint blockade. These receptors originate from a human donor with melanoma.

The CDR3 DNA follows: TGTGCCAGCAGCCTTTCCGGACAGGGGGCCCTATACGAGCAGTACTTC. Translated, it gives CASSLSGQGALYEQYF. This chain joins TRBV11-2 and TRBJ2-7, with 11 bases lining up with TRBD1. Trimming removed 5 bases from V and 4 bases from J; junction bases left unmatched: 10. Per the germline V gene, CDR1 is SGHAT and CDR2 is FQNNGV. This CDR3 has 16 amino acids.

DNA of the CDR3: TGTGCCAGCAGCTTAGCGGGGTATAACACCGGGGAGCTGTTTTTT. Its protein is CASSLAGYNTGELFF. V gene TRBV7-6 combines with J gene TRBJ2-2; D uncertain. Germline CDR1 and CDR2: SGHVS and FNYEAQ. The CDR3 extends over 15 amino acids. With 0 bases removed from V and 2 bases from J, the gap between germline ends came to 7 bases.

This clone was found a few times. This chain's CDR3 is CASSLGLMNTEAFF. CDR3 nucleotide sequence: TGTGCCAGCAGCTTAGGGCTAATGAACACTGAAGCTTTCTTT. The V gene is TRBV7-9, the J gene TRBJ1-1; D is undetermined. V was pared by 1 base and J by 0 bases, with 6 bases between. The CDR3 contains 14 residues. Germline V gene sequence: CDR1 SEHNR, CDR2 FQNEAQ (reference sequence).